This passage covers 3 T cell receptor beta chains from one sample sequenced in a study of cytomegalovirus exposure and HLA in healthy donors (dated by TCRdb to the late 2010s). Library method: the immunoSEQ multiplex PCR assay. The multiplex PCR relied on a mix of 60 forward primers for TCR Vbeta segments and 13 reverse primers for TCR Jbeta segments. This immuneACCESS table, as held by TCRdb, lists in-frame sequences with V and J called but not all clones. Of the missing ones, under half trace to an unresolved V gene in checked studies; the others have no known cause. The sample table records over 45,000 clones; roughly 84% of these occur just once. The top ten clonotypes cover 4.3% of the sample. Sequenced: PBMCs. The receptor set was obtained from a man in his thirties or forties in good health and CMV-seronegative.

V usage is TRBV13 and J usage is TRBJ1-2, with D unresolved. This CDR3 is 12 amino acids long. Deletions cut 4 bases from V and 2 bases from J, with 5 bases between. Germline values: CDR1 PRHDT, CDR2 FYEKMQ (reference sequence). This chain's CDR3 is CASSSINYGYTF. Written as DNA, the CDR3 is TGTGCCAGCAGCTCTATAAACTATGGCTACACCTTC.

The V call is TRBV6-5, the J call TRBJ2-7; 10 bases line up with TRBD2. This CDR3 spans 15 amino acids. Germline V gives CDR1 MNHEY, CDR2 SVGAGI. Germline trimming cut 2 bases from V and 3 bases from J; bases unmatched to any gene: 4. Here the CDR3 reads CASSYDSGGYYEQYF. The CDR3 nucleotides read TGTGCCAGCAGTTACGATAGCGGGGGGTACTACGAGCAGTACTTC.

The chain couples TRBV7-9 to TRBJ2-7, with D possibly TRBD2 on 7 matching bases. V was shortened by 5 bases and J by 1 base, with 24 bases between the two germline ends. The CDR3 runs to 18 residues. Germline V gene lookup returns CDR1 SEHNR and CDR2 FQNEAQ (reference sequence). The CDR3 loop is CASSLGGHGFPRSYEQYF. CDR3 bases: TGTGCCAGCAGCCTCGGGGGGCACGGTTTCCCTAGGTCCTACGAGCAGTACTTC. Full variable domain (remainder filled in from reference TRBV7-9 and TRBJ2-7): DTGVSQNPRHKITKRGQNVTFRCDPISEHNRLYWYRQTLGQGPEFLTYFQNEAQLEKSRLLSDRFSAERPKGSFSTLEIQRTEQGDSAMYLCASSLGGHGFPRSYEQYFGPGTRLTVT.